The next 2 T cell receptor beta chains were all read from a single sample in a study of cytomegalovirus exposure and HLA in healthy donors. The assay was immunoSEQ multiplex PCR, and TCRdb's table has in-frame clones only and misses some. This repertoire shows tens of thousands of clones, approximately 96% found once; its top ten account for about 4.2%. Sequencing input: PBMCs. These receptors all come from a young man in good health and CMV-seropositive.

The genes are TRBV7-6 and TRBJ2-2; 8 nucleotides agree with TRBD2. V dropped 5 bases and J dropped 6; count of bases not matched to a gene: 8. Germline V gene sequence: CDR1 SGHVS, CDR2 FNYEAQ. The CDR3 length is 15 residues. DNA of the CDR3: TGTGCCAGCAGCATTATGGTCGGGGGGGCCGGGGAGCTGTTTTTT. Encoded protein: CASSIMVGGAGELFF.

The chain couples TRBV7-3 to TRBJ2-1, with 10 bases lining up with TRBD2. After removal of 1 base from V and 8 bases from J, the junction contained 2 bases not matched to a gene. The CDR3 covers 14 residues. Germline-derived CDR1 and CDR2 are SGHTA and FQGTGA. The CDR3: CASSLNLAGDEQFF. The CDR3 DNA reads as TGTGCCAGCAGCTTAAATCTAGCGGGGGATGAGCAGTTCTTC.